Described below is a single T cell receptor beta chain sequence and its context. What it recognizes is unknown. The sample belongs to a study of graft-versus-host responses after intestinal transplantation. Study summary: Induction with anti-thymocyte globulin, then tacrolimus and steroids for around three years, was given to all recipients.

The germline gives CDR1 SGHRS, CDR2 YFSETQ. The V gene lost 2 bases and the J gene lost 0 bases, with 8 bases spanning the gap. The length of the CDR3 is 14 residues. TCRdb's table, derived via immunoSEQ multiplex PCR, lists solely in-frame clones and lacks some. The sample yields roughly 99,000 clones, about nine tenths seen once. This sequence joins TRBV5-1 and TRBJ1-1; D unclear. The receptor's source is a human donor who was the organ donor for an intestinal transplant. This material consisted of unstimulated CD4+ T cells sorted from spleen or lymph node cells, taken before transplant. As DNA, the CDR3 is TGCGCCAGCAGCTTACAGACTATGAACACTGAAGCTTTCTTT. Translating it yields CASSLQTMNTEAFF.